Listed here is a single T cell receptor beta chain. The sample comes from a study of blood T cell repertoires in COVID-19. Study background: The cDNA or gDNA used as material had been derived from T cells, B-cell-depleted T cells, or PBMCs.

This table comes from immunoSEQ multiplex PCR, and its TCRdb copy is limited to in-frame clones, with some not included. The table lists tens of thousands of clones, about 82% of them singletons. The CDR3 spans 15 residues. V dropped 4 bases and J dropped 0 bases, with 10 bases sitting between them. The germline V gene encodes CDR1 SGHTA and CDR2 FQGNSA. What was sequenced was peripheral blood. This receptor was taken from a woman aged 55 to 70 with acute or convalescent COVID-19. The chain carries TRBV7-2 and TRBJ2-1; tentatively, D is TRBD2 (6 bases). The CDR3 bases are TGTGCCAGCAGCTGGGACGGGAGCTCCTACAATGAGCAGTTCTTC. Translating gives CASSWDGSSYNEQFF.